This T cell receptor (beta chain) stems from a study of siplizumab effects on memory and regulatory T cells. Per-sample assaying covered 10^5 or so TCR templates. The repertoire was sequenced with immunoSEQ multiplex PCR; TCRdb's copy has only in-frame clones and lacks some. The table records about 97,000 clones, approximately 90% of them present only once. Sequenced sample: CD4+ T cells sorted from blood. This receptor was identified in a human donor in good health.

DNA of the CDR3: TGTGCCAGTCTAAAAGATGCAACTAATGAAAAACTGTTTTTT. It translates to CASLKDATNEKLFF. The rearrangement links TRBV6-6 to TRBJ1-4; D ambiguous. Trimming took 9 bases from V and 0 from J, leaving 11 bases between them. Germline CDR1 reads MNHNY; CDR2 reads SVGAGI (reference sequence). CDR3 length: 14 residues.